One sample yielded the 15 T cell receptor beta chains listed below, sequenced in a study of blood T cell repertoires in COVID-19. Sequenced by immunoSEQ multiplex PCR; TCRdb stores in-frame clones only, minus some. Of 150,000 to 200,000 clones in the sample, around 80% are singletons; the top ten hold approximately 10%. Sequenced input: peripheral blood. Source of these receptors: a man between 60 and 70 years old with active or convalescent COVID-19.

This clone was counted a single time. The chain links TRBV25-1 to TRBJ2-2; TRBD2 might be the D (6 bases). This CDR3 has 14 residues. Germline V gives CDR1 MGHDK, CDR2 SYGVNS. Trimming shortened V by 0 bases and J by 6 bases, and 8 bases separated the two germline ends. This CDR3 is CASSEYPGAGELFF. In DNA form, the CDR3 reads TGTGCCAGCAGTGAATATCCGGGGGCCGGGGAGCTGTTTTTT.

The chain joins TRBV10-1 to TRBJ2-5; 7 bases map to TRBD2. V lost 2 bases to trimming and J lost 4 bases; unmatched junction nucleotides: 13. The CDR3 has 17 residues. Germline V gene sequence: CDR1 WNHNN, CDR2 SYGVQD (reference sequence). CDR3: CASSEVTGGSSRETQYF. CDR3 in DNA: TGCGCCAGCAGTGAGGTTACGGGGGGATCCTCAAGAGAGACCCAGTACTTC.

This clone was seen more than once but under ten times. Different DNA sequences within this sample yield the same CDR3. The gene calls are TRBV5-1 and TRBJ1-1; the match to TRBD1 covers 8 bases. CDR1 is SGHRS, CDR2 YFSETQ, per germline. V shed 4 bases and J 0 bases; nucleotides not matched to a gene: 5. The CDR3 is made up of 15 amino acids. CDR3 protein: CASSPRQGMNTEAFF. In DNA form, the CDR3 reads TGCGCCAGCAGCCCGCGACAGGGGATGAACACTGAAGCTTTCTTT. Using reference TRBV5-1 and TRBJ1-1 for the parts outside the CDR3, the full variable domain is KAGVTQTPRYLIKTRGQQVTLSCSPISGHRSVSWYQQTPGQGLQFLFEYFSETQRNKGNFPGRFSGRQFSNSRSEMNVSTLELGDSALYLCASSPRQGMNTEAFFGQGTRLTVV.

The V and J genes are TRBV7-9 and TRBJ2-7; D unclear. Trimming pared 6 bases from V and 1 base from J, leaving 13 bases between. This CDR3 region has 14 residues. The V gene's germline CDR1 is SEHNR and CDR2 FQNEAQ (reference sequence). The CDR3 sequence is CASSASRSSYEQYF. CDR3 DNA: TGTGCCAGCAGTGCCTCGAGATCGTCCTACGAGCAGTACTTC.

CDR3 sequence: CASSEASGLAGGKNIQYF. DNA for the CDR3: TGTGCCAGCAGTGAGGCTTCCGGACTAGCGGGGGGGAAAAACATTCAGTACTTC. The genes are TRBV6-1 and TRBJ2-4; TRBD2 aligns across 15 bases. CDR3 size: 18 residues. V trimming: 3 bases; J trimming: 4 bases; junction bases outside the gene matches: 7. Germline V gene data show CDR1 as MNHNS and CDR2 as SASEGT.

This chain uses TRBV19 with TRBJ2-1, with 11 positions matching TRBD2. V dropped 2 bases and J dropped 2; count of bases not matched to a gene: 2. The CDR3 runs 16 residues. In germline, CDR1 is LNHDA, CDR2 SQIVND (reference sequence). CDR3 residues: CASSISSGGAYNEQFF. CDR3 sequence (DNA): TGTGCCAGTAGTATAAGTAGCGGGGGGGCCTACAATGAGCAGTTCTTC.

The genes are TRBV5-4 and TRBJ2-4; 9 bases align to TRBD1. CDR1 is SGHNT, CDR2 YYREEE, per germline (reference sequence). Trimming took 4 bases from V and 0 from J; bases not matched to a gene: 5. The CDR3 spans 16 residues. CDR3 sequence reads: CASSLGQGLAKNIQYF. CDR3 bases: TGTGCCAGCAGCCTCGGACAGGGGTTAGCCAAAAACATTCAGTACTTC. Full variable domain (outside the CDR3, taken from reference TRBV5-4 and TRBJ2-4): ETGVTQSPTHLIKTRGQQVTLRCSSQSGHNTVSWYQQALGQGPQFIFQYYREEENGRGNFPPRFSGLQFPNYSSELNVNALELDDSALYLCASSLGQGLAKNIQYFGAGTRLSVL.

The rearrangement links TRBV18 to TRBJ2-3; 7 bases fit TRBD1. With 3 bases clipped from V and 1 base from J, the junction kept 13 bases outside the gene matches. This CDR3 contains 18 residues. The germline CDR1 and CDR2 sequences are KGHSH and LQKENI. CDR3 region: CASSPGQGVLGGTDTQYF. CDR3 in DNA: TGTGCCAGCTCACCGGGGCAGGGGGTACTCGGAGGCACAGATACGCAGTATTTT.

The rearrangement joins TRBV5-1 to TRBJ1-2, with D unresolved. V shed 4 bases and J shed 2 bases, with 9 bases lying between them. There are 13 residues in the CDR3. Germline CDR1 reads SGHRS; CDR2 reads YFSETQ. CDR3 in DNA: TGCGCCAGCAGCCCTGACACGAACTATGGCTACACCTTC. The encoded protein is CASSPDTNYGYTF.

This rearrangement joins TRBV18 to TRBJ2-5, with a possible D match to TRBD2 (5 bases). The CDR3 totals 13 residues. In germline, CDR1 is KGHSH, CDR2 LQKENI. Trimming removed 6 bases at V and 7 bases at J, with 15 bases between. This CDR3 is CASSAAPAGTQYF. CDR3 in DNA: TGTGCCAGCTCTGCGGCCCCGGCGGGGACCCAGTACTTC.

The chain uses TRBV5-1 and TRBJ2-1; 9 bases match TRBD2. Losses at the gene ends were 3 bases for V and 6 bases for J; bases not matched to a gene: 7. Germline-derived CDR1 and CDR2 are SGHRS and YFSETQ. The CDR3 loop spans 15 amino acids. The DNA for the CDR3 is TGCGCCAGCAGCTCTGCGGGAGGGCCACGCAATGAGCAGTTCTTC. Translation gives CASSSAGGPRNEQFF.

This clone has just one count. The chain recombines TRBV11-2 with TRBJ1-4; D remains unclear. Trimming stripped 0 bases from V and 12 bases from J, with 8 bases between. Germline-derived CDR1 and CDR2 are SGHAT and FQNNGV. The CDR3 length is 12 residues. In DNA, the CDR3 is TGTGCCAGCAGCTTAGATCAAATTGAACTGTTTTTT. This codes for CASSLDQIELFF.

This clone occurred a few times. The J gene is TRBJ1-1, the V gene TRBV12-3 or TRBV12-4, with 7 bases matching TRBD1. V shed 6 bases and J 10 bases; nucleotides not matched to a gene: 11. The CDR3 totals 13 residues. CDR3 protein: CASSQGRQGTAFF. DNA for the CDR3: TGTGCCAGCAGCCAGGGCCGACAGGGTACAGCTTTCTTT.

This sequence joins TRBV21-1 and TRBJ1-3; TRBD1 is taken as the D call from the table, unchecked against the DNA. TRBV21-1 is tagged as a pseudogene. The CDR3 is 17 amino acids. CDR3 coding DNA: TGTGCCAGCACCGATAGACAGGGGGAGCTTTCTGGAAACACCATATATTTT. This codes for CASTDRQGELSGNTIYF.

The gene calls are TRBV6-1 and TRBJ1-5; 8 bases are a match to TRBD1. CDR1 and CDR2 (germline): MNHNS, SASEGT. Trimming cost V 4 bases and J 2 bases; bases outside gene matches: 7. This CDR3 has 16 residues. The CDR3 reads CASSGTGFKGNQPQHF. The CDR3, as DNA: TGTGCCAGCAGTGGGACAGGGTTTAAGGGCAATCAGCCCCAGCATTTT.